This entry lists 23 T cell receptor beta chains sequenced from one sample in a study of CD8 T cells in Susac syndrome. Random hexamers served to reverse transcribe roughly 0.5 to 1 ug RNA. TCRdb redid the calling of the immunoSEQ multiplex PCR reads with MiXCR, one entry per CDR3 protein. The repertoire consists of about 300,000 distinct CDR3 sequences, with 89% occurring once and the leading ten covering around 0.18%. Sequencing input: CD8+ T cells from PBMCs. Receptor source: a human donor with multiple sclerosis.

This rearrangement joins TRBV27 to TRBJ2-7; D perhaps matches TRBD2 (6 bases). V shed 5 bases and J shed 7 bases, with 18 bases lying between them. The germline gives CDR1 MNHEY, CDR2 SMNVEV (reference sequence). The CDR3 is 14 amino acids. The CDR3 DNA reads TGTGCCAGCAGTGGTTCACGGGGGACGCGGGAGCAGTACTTC. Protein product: CASSGSRGTREQYF.

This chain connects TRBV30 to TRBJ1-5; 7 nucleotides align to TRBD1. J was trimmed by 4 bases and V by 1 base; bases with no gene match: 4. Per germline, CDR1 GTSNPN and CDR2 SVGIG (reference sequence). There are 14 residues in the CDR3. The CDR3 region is CAWSEGQRNQPQHF. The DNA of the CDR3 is TGTGCCTGGAGTGAGGGACAGCGTAATCAGCCCCAGCATTTT.

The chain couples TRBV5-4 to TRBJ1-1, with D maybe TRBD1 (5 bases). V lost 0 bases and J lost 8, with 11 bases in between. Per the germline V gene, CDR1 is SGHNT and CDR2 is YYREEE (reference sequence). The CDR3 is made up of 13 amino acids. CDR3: CASSLGGAEEAFF. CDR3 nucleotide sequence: TGTGCCAGCAGCTTGGGAGGGGCGGAGGAAGCTTTCTTT.

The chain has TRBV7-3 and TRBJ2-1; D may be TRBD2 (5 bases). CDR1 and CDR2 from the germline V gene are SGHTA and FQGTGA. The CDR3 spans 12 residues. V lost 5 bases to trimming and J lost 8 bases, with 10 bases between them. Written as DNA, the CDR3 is TGTGCCAGCAGCCCGGACTTGCATGAGCAGTTCTTC. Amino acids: CASSPDLHEQFF. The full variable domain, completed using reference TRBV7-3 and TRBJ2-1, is GAGVSQTPSNKVTEKGKYVELRCDPISGHTALYWYRQSLGQGPEFLIYFQGTGAADDSGLPNDRFFAVRPEGSVSTLKIQRTERGDSAVYLCASSPDLHEQFFGPGTRLTVL.

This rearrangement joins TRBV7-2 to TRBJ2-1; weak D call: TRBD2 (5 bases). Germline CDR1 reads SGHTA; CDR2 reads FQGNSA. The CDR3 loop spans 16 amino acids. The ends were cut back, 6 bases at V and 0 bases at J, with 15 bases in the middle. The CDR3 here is CASRPTGKSSYNEQFF. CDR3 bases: TGTGCCAGCAGACCCACGGGAAAGAGCTCCTACAATGAGCAGTTCTTC.

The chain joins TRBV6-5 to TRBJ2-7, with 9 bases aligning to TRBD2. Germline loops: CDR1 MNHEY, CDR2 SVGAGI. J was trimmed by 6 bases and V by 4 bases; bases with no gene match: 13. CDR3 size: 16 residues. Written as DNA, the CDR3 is TGTGCCAGCAGTTCCTCCCTAGCGGGAAGGACGAGCGAGCAGTACTTC. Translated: CASSSSLAGRTSEQYF.

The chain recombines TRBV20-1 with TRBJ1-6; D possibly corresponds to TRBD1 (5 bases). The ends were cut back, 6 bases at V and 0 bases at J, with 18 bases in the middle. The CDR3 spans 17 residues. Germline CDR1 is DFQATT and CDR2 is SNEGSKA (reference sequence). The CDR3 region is CSARHKGKSSYNSPLHF. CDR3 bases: TGCAGTGCAAGACACAAGGGGAAGAGCTCCTATAATTCACCCCTCCACTTT.

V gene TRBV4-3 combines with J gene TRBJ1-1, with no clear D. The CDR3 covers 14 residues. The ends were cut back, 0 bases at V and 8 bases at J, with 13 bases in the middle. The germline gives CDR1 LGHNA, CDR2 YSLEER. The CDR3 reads CASSQDGSPVEAFF. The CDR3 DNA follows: TGCGCCAGCAGCCAAGATGGATCGCCGGTGGAAGCTTTCTTT.

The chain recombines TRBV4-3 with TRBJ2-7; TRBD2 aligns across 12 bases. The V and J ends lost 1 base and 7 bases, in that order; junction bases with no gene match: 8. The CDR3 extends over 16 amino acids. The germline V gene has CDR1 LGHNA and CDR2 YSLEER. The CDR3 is CASSQGTSGTVNEQYF. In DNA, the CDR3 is TGCGCCAGCAGCCAAGGGACTAGCGGGACGGTGAATGAGCAGTACTTC.

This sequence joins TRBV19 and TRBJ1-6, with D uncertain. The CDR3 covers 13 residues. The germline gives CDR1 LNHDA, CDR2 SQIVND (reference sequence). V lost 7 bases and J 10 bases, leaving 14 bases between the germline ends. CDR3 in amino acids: CASTNGGRSPLHF. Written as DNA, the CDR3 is TGTGCCAGTACAAACGGCGGGAGGTCACCCCTCCACTTT.

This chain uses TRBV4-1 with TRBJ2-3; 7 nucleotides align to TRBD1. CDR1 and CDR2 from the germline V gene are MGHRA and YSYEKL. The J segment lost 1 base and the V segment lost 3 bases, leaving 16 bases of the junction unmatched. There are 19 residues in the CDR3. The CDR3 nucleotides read TGCGCCAGCAGCCATTCGTGGAAGGGGGCGATTTTGGGCACAGATACGCAGTATTTT. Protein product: CASSHSWKGAILGTDTQYF.

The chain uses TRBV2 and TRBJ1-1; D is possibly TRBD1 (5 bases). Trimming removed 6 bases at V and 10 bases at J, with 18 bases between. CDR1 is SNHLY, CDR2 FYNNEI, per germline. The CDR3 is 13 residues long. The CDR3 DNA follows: TGTGCCAGCAGCGGGACGACCTTGGGGAGAGCTTTCTTT. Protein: CASSGTTLGRAFF.

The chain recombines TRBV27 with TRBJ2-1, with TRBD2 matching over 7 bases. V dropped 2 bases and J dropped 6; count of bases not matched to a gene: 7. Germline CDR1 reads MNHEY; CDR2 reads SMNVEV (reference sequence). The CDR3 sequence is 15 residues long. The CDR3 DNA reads TGTGCCAGCAGTTTAAGGCGGGAGTTACGCAATGAGCAGTTCTTC. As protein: CASSLRRELRNEQFF.

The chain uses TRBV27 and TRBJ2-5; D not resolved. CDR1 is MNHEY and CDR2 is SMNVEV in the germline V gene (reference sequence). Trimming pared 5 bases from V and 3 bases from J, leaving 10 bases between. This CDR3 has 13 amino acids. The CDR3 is CASSPLTEETQYF. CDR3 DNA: TGTGCCAGCAGTCCTCTGACCGAAGAGACCCAGTACTTC.

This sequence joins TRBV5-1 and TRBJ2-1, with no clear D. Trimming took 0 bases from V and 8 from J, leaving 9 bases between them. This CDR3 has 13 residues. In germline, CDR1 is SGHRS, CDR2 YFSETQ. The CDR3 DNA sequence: TGCGCCAGCAGCTTGGCTCGAAGCGATGAGCAGTTCTTC. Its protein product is CASSLARSDEQFF. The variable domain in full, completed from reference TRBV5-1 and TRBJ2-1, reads KAGVTQTPRYLIKTRGQQVTLSCSPISGHRSVSWYQQTPGQGLQFLFEYFSETQRNKGNFPGRFSGRQFSNSRSEMNVSTLELGDSALYLCASSLARSDEQFFGPGTRLTVL.

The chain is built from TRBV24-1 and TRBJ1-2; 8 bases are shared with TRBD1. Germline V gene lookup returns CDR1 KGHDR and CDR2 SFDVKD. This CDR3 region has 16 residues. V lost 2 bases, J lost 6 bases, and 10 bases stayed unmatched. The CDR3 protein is CATSDSVHTGGNGYTF. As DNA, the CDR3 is TGTGCCACCAGTGATTCCGTTCATACAGGGGGGAATGGCTACACCTTC.

CDR3 sequence: CSARDYERADPYQETQYF. The CDR3 coding sequence is TGCAGTGCTAGAGATTACGAGCGGGCGGACCCGTACCAAGAGACCCAGTACTTC. J is TRBJ2-5 and V is TRBV20-1; perhaps TRBD2 as D (6 bases). The CDR3 is 18 amino acids. Trimming pared 0 bases from V and 0 bases from J, leaving 20 bases between. CDR1 DFQATT and CDR2 SNEGSKA come from the germline V gene (reference sequence).

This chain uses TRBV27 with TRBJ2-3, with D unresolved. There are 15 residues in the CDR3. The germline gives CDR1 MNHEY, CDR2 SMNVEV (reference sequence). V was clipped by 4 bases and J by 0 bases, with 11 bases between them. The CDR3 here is CASSYGDPSTDTQYF. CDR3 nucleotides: TGTGCCAGCAGTTACGGTGACCCTAGCACAGATACGCAGTATTTT.

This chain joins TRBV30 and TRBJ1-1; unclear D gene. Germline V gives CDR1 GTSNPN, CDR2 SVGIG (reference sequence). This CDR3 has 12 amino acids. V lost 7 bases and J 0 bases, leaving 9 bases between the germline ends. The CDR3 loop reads CAFGPVNTEAFF. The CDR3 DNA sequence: TGTGCCTTCGGTCCGGTGAACACTGAAGCTTTCTTT.

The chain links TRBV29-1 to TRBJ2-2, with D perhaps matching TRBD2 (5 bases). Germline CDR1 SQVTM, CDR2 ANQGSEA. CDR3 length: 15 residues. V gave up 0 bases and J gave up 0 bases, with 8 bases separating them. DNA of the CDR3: TGCAGCGTTGAAGATTCAGCGGCGAACACCGGGGAGCTGTTTTTT. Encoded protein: CSVEDSAANTGELFF.

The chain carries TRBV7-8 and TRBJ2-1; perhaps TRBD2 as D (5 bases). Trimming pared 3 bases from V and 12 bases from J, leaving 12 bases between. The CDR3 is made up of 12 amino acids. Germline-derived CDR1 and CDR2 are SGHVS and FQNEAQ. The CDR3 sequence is CASSLAGGVQFF. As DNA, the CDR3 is TGTGCCAGCAGCTTGGCGGGTGGGGTGCAGTTCTTC.

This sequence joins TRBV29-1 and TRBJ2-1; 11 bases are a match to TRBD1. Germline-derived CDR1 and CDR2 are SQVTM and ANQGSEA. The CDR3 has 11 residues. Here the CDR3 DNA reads TGCATGGGGACAGGGGGGAATGAGCAGTTCTTC. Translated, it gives CMGTGGNEQFF.

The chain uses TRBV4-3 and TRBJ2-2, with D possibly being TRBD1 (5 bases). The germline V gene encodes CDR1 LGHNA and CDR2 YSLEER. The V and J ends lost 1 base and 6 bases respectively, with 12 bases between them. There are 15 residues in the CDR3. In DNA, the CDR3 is TGCGCCAGCAGCCAAGCCGCCGTAGGGGCCGGGGAGCTGTTTTTT. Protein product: CASSQAAVGAGELFF.